One sample yielded the 7 T cell receptor beta chains listed below, sequenced in a study of monozygotic twins with inflammatory bowel disease. TCRdb re-called the 5' RACE reads; every CDR3 protein appears as one record, without DNA. Its table lists around 450,000 distinct CDR3 sequences. Sequencing input: blood. Receptors were obtained from a human donor with ulcerative colitis or Crohn's disease, or a healthy co-twin of an affected twin (not recorded which).

The CDR3 sequence: CSARQGNEQFF. The rearrangement links TRBV20-1 to TRBJ2-1; the TCRdb call, TRBD1, lacks DNA for checking. The CDR3 has 11 residues. Per germline, CDR1 DFQATT and CDR2 SNEGSKA (reference sequence).

This chain uses TRBV20-1 with TRBJ2-3; the D call from TCRdb, TRBD2, cannot be confirmed without DNA. In germline, CDR1 is DFQATT, CDR2 SNEGSKA (reference sequence). This CDR3 contains 16 residues. This chain's CDR3 is CSATGLAPDSTDTQYF.

The J gene is TRBJ2-7, the V gene TRBV27; TCRdb proposes TRBD2, but this gene call is untestable without DNA. Per the germline V gene, CDR1 is MNHEY and CDR2 is SMNVEV (reference sequence). This CDR3 has 17 residues. The CDR3 region is CASSYGAGRARSYEQYF.

J is TRBJ2-7 and V is TRBV29-1; TCRdb indicates TRBD1, and absent DNA this call remains unverified. Germline values: CDR1 SQVTM, CDR2 ANQGSEA. The CDR3 runs 14 residues. The CDR3 loop reads CSVRIGTGRYEQYF.

The V gene is TRBV7-2, the J gene TRBJ1-2. The CDR3 is 17 amino acids. From germline, CDR1 is SGHTA and CDR2 FQGNSA. This CDR3 is CASSRDGAGASRNGYTF.

This rearrangement joins TRBV5-1 to TRBJ2-1. CDR3 length equals 13 residues. The germline CDR1 and CDR2 sequences are SGHRS and YFSETQ. CDR3 sequence reads: CASSPTSYNEQFF. The variable domain in full, with the rest retrieved from reference TRBV5-1 and TRBJ2-1, is KAGVTQTPRYLIKTRGQQVTLSCSPISGHRSVSWYQQTPGQGLQFLFEYFSETQRNKGNFPGRFSGRQFSNSRSEMNVSTLELGDSALYLCASSPTSYNEQFFGPGTRLTVL.

The chain carries TRBV4-3 and TRBJ2-2; TCRdb calls TRBD1, which cannot be checked without DNA. The CDR3 loop spans 16 amino acids. Germline V gene lookup returns CDR1 LGHNA and CDR2 YSLEER. Here the CDR3 reads CASSQDRQGATGELFF.